This T cell receptor beta chain was sequenced in a study of blood T cell repertoires in COVID-19. Produced via immunoSEQ multiplex PCR; TCRdb's table is partial and in-frame only. The data show fewer than 350,000 clones, over 75% seen once. CDR1 is LGHDT, CDR2 YNNKEL, per germline (reference sequence). V lost 4 bases to trimming and J lost 3 bases; unmatched junction nucleotides: 5. This CDR3 comprises 14 residues. The sequence was obtained from a man aged 18-30 years with active or convalescent COVID-19. The sequenced sample consisted of peripheral blood. The V and J genes are TRBV3-1 (or the pseudogene TRBV3-2) and TRBJ2-7, with 8 bases identical to TRBD1. CDR3 DNA sequence: TGTGCCAGCAGCCCCGGGACAGGCCTCTACGAGCAGTACTTC. This codes for CASSPGTGLYEQYF.